The T cell receptor beta chain described here comes from a study of blood T cell repertoires in COVID-19 (dated by TCRdb to about 2020). With respect to the entire study: The collaborator samples originated in the United States, Italy and Spain and spanned the acute and convalescent phases of COVID-19. The prospective study material was composed of cDNA or gDNA derived from T cells, B-cell-depleted T cells, or PBMCs. Deeply sampled blood TCRbeta repertoires from subjects exposed to, actively infected with, or recovered from COVID-19 were included in the dataset. The repertoires were made available in a free public database intended to serve as a resource for research on the immune response to SARS-CoV-2. The samples were drawn from the first 160 participants of the ongoing ImmuneRACE study and from 1,254 subjects provided by 6 global collaborators. Nearly every sample came with metadata listing a de-identified subject ID, COVID-19 status, age in years and sex. Where HLA class I and class II types were available, the types were taken from metadata supplied by the sample provider, not from assay-based typing.

Broader findings and caveats from the paper: The quantity of clinical and demographic metadata differed by source and by participant and was supplied without curation.

The collaborating institutions used their own protocols to collect whole blood in K2EDTA tubes. Collaborator samples were shipped for TCRbeta analysis as frozen whole blood, isolated PBMCs, or DNA extracted from either sample type. TCRbeta CDR3 regions were amplified from genomic DNA by means of the immunoSEQ Assay, a bias-controlled multiplex PCR. Turning to the authors' computational methods: Within the assay, amplification of reference gene primers was used to estimate how many nucleated cells each sample contained. To quantify the absolute abundance of each unique TCRbeta CDR3 rearrangement, sequence reads were collapsed and filtered. Productive Simpson clonality was computed per sample as the square root of Simpson's diversity index over productive rearrangements. The immuneACCESS repertoire file appears here via TCRdb, limited to in-frame rearrangements. These files lack a portion of the clones; in checked studies, under half of the deficit traces to unresolved V genes, and the cause of the others is not known. V, J and clone size are taken as reported in that table, and D and trimming were inferred from the DNA itself. This sample has under 35,000 clones in its table, and 80% to 90% of those were observed once. 13% to 15% of the sample is in the top ten clones.

In the case of this clone: Its antigen target is currently unknown. The sample holds no much larger clone one base away, and base qualities are not on file.

Ends trimmed: V by 0 bases, J by 1 base; bases unmatched to a gene: 0. The CDR3 spans 14 residues, from the cysteine through the phenylalanine. The sequence is cut down to CDR3 DNA, 42 bases in frame from base 1. According to the germline V gene, CDR1 reads SGHRS and CDR2 reads YFSETQ. The specimen was peripheral blood. The V and J segments used are TRBV5-1 and TRBJ1-1, with 7 middle bases fitting TRBD1. The origin of this receptor is a man in his fifties or sixties with active COVID-19. The CDR3 amino acid sequence is: CASSLDRGNTEAFF. The DNA sequence is TGCGCCAGCAGCTTGGACAGGGGGAACACTGAAGCTTTCTTT.